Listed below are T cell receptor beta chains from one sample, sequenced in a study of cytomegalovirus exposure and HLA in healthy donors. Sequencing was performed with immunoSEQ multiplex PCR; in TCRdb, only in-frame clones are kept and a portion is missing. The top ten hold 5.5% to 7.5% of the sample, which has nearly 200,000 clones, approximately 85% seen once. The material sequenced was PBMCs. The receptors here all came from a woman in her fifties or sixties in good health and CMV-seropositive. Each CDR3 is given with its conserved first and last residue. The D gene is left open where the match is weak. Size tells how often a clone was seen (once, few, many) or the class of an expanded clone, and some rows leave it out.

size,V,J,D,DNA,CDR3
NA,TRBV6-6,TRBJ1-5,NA,TGTGCCAGCAGATATACAGGGAGTGGCAATCAGCCCCAGCATTTT,CASRYTGSGNQPQHF
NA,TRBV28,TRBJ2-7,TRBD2,TGTGCCAGCAGGGTCGGGGGGGATTCCTACGAGCAGTACTTC,CASRVGGDSYEQYF
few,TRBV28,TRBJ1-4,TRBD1,TGTGCCACCCACAGCAGGGGGTGGAGGGCTAATGAAAAACTGTTTTTT,CATHSRGWRANEKLFF
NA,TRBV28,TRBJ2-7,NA,TGTGCCAGCAGTGGGACACCAGGGTACGAGCAGTACTTC,CASSGTPGYEQYF
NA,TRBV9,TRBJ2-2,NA,TGTGCCAGCAGACTAGGGGACACTCTATCTGACGGGGAGCTGTTTTTT,CASRLGDTLSDGELFF
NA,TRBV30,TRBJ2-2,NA,TGTGCCTGGAGTGGCGGAAACACCGGGGAGCTGTTTTTT,CAWSGGNTGELFF
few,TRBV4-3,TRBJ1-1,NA,TGCGCCAGCAGCCAAGGTAAAGCGAACACTGAAGCTTTCTTT,CASSQGKANTEAFF
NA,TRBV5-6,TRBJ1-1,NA,TGTGCCAGCAGCTTGTGGGCGGGGGACACTGAAGCTTTCTTT,CASSLWAGDTEAFF
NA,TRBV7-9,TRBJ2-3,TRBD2,TGTGCCAGCAGCCTATCCTTAGCGGGAGGGCTCCAGGGGACAGATACGCAGTATTTT,CASSLSLAGGLQGTDTQYF
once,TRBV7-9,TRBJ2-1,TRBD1,TGTGCCAGCAGCTTAGAAGGACAGGGCCCGGGGGATGAGCAGTTCTTC,CASSLEGQGPGDEQFF
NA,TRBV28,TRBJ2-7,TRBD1,TGTGCCAGCAGTTTCCTGGGACAGGGAGGCGAGCAGTACTTC,CASSFLGQGGEQYF
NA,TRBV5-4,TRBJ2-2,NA,TGTGCCAGCAGCACCTCCTCCGGGGCCGGGGAGCTGTTTTTT,CASSTSSGAGELFF
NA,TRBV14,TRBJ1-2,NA,TGTGCCAGCAGCGCGACAGCTAACTATGGCTACACCTTC,CASSATANYGYTF
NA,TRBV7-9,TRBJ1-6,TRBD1,TGTGCCAGCAGCTTAGAGGGGGCGCAGAGTTCACCCCTCCACTTT,CASSLEGAQSSPLHF
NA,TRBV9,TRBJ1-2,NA,TGTGCCAGCAGCGGTGGGGGGAACTATGGCTACACCTTC,CASSGGGNYGYTF
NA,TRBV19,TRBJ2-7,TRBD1,TGTGCCAGTAGTACGCTCAAACAGGGGGAGAAATCCTACGAGCAGTACTTC,CASSTLKQGEKSYEQYF
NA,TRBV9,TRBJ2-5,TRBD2,TGTGCCAGCAGCCCCGGGACTAGCGGACTCGGGACCCAGTACTTC,CASSPGTSGLGTQYF
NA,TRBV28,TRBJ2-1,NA,TGTGCCAGCAGTACAGTTCCCTCCTACAATGAGCAGTTCTTC,CASSTVPSYNEQFF
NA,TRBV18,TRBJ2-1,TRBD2,TGTGCCAGCTCACCACGATCAGCGGGGGGGGTCGGGTTCTCCTACAATGAGCAGTTCTTC,CASSPRSAGGVGFSYNEQFF
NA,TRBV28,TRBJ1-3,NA,TGTGCCAGCAGCTACGGGGTACTCTCTGGAAACACCATATATTTT,CASSYGVLSGNTIYF
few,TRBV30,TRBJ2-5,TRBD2,TGTGCCTGGAAAACCGGACTAGCGCAAGAGACCCAGTACTTC,CAWKTGLAQETQYF
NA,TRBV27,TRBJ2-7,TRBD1,TGTGCCAGCAGTTCCTTGGGACAGGGGGAATCCTACGAGCAGTACTTC,CASSSLGQGESYEQYF
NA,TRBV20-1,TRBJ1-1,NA,TGCAGTGCTAGGGGGGGGACTGAAGCTTTCTTT,CSARGGTEAFF
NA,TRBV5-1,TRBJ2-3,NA,TGCGCCAGCAGCTTGGGCGGCACAGATACGCAGTATTTT,CASSLGGTDTQYF
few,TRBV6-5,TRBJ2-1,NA,TGTGCCAGCAGAAGGGGGATTGAGCAGTTCTTC,CASRRGIEQFF
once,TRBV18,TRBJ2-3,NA,TGTGCCAGCTCACCATCACCAGGCTCCCTACGAACAGATACGCAGTATTTT,CASSPSPGSLRTDTQYF
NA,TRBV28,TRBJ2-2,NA,TGTGCCAGCAGTTTACCCGTAGCGAACGCGAACACCGGGGAGCTGTTTTTT,CASSLPVANANTGELFF
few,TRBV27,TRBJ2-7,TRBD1,TGTGCCAGCAGTTTTACAGGGGCGCTACCCTCCTACGAGCAGTACTTC,CASSFTGALPSYEQYF